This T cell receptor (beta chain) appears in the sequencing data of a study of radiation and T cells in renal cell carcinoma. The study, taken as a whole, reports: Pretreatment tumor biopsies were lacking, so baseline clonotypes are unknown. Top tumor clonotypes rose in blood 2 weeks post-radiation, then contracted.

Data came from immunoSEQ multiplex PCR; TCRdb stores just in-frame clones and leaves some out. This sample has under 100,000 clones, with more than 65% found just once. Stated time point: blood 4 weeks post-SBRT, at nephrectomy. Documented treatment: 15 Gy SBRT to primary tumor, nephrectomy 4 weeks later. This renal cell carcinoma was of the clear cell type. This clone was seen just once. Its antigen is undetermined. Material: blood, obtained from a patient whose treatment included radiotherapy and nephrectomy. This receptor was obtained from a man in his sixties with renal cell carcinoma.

CDR3 nucleotide sequence: TGTGCCAGTAGACCCCCAGGAGAACGGGGCTATGGCTACACCTTC. It codes for CASRPPGERGYGYTF. J is TRBJ1-2 and V is TRBV19, with D uncertain. The CDR3 loop spans 15 amino acids. The ends were cut back, 6 bases at V and 4 bases at J, with 18 bases in the middle. Per the germline V gene, CDR1 is LNHDA and CDR2 is SQIVND (reference sequence).